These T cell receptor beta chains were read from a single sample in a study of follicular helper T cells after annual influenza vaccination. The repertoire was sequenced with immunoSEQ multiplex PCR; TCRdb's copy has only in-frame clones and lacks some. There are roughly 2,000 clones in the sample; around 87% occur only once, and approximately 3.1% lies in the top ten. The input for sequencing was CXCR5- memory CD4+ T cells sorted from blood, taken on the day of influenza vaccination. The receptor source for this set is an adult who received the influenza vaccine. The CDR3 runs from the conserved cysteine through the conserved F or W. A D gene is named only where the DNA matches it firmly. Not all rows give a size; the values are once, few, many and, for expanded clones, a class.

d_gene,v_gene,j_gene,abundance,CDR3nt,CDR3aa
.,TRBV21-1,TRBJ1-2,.,TGTGCCAGCAGCAATTGCAGGGGCTGGGGCTACACCTTC,CASSNCRGWGYTF
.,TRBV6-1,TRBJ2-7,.,TGTGCCAGCAGGATTAGGGGGGCGGGGTACGAGCAGTACTTC,CASRIRGAGYEQYF
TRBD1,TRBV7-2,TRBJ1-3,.,TGTGCCAGCAGCCCCCCGACAGGGGGCTTCTCTGGAAACACCATATATTTT,CASSPPTGGFSGNTIYF
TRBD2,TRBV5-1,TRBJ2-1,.,TGCGCCAGCAGCCTTACTAGCGGGGGGAACAATGAGCAGTTCTTC,CASSLTSGGNNEQFF
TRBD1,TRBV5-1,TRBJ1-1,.,TGCGCCAGCAGCTTCCAGGGGGGGACTGAAGCTTTCTTT,CASSFQGGTEAFF
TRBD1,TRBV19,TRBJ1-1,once,TGTGCCAGTAGTATAGATTGGCAGGGGGTTGAAGCTTTCTTT,CASSIDWQGVEAFF
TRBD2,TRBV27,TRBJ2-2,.,TGTGCCAGCGCCAGGCGGGCTAGCGGGATCACCGGGGAGCTGTTTTTT,CASARRASGITGELFF
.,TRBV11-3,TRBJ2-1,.,TGTGCCAGCAGCTCTCAGGAACCCAATGAGCAGTTCTTC,CASSSQEPNEQFF
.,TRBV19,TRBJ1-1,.,TGTGCCAGTAGAAAAGAGAGGGGCGCTGGGACTGAAGCTTTCTTT,CASRKERGAGTEAFF
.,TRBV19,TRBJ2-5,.,TGTGCCACCAGCCCCCTCCGGGCAGGGGGGCGTCAAGAGACCCAGTACTTC,CATSPLRAGGRQETQYF
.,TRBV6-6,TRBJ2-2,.,TGTGCCGGGCATAAGAGAGGGAGCACCGGGGAGCTGTTTTTT,CAGHKRGSTGELFF
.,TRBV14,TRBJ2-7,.,TGTGCCAGCAGTTCACAGAACTACGAGCAGTACTTC,CASSSQNYEQYF
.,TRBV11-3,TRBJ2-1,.,TGTGCCAGCAGCACCCTGTCGGGCAGTGAGCAGTTCTTC,CASSTLSGSEQFF
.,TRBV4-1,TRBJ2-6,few,TGCGCCAGCAGCCAGCCATCTGGGGCCAACGTCCTGACTTTC,CASSQPSGANVLTF
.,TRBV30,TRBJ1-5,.,TGTGCCTGGAGTGTTCACGGAAGCAATCAGCCCCAGCATTTT,CAWSVHGSNQPQHF
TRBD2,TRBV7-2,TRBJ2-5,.,TGTGCCAGCAGCAACAGCGGGGGGGGAGAGACCCAGTACTTC,CASSNSGGGETQYF
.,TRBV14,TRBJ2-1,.,TGTGCCAGCAGCCAAGATCAAGTATACAATGAGCAGTTCTTC,CASSQDQVYNEQFF
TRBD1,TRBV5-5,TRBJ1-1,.,TGTGCCAGCAGCTCCGGGACAGGGTACACTGAAGCTTTCTTT,CASSSGTGYTEAFF
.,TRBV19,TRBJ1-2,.,TGTGCCAGTAGTATCCGTCCTCCTAACTATGGCTACACCTTC,CASSIRPPNYGYTF
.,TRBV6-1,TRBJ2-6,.,TGTGCCAGCAGTGATGGACGAACTGGGGCCAACGTCCTGACTTTC,CASSDGRTGANVLTF
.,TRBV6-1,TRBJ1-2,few,TGTGCCAGCAGTGAGGCAGGGATCTATGGCTACACCTTC,CASSEAGIYGYTF
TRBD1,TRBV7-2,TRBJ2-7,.,TGTGCCAGCAGCACCCAACAGGGGTACGAGCAGTACTTC,CASSTQQGYEQYF
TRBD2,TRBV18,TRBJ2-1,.,TGTGCCAGCTCACCACCAATGACTAGCAATAATGAGCAGTTCTTC,CASSPPMTSNNEQFF
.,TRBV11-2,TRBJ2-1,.,TGTGCCAGCAGCTCCCGGTTGGACAATGAGCAGTTCTTC,CASSSRLDNEQFF
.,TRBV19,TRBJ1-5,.,TGTGCCAGTAGCCGGGTGGGAAGGGCAAGCGATCAGCCCCAGCATTTT,CASSRVGRASDQPQHF